Following are 28 T cell receptor beta chains from one sample sequenced in a study of blood T cell repertoires in COVID-19. Some clones are missing from TCRdb's copy, which holds only in-frame ones; the method was immunoSEQ multiplex PCR. This repertoire shows about 49,000 clones, approximately 80% found once; its top ten account for more than 2.5%. Sequencing was carried out using peripheral blood. The receptors were gathered from a woman in her sixties or seventies with acute or convalescent COVID-19.

This clone came up once. The chain couples TRBV6-1 to TRBJ2-1; D ambiguous. The CDR3 covers 16 residues. CDR1 is MNHNS and CDR2 is SASEGT in the germline V gene. The V end lost 3 bases, the J end lost 0 bases, and 12 bases lay between the germline ends. CDR3 in amino acids: CASSDLGPSSYNEQFF. The CDR3, as DNA: TGTGCCAGCAGTGACCTGGGTCCTAGCTCCTACAATGAGCAGTTCTTC.

This clone was detected only a few times. This sequence joins TRBV5-4 and TRBJ1-2, with a weak D call TRBD1 (6 bases). The V and J ends lost 0 bases and 1 base respectively, with 13 bases between them. The CDR3 is 16 residues long. Germline CDR1 and CDR2: SGHNT and YYREEE (reference sequence). DNA of the CDR3: TGTGCCAGCAGCTTGGGCCCAGTACAGGGTAACTATGGCTACACCTTC. This sequence encodes CASSLGPVQGNYGYTF.

This chain uses TRBV5-1 with TRBJ2-7, with D perhaps matching TRBD2 (5 bases). The ends were cut back, 5 bases at V and 2 bases at J, with 14 bases in the middle. The CDR3 is 14 amino acids. Germline V lookup: CDR1 SGHRS, CDR2 YFSETQ. The CDR3 nucleotides read TGCGCCAGCAGGACTTCGGGAACTACCTACGAGCAGTACTTC. It translates to CASRTSGTTYEQYF. The full variable domain, rest sourced from reference TRBV5-1 and TRBJ2-7, is KAGVTQTPRYLIKTRGQQVTLSCSPISGHRSVSWYQQTPGQGLQFLFEYFSETQRNKGNFPGRFSGRQFSNSRSEMNVSTLELGDSALYLCASRTSGTTYEQYFGPGTRLTVT.

This chain uses TRBV5-6 with TRBJ2-2; no firm D call. The ends were cut back, 0 bases at V and 3 bases at J, with 12 bases in the middle. The germline CDR1 and CDR2 sequences are SGHDT and YYEEEE. This CDR3 comprises 16 residues. DNA of the CDR3: TGTGCCAGCAGCTTGGCCCCCAACATATACACCGGGGAGCTGTTTTTT. This sequence encodes CASSLAPNIYTGELFF.

V usage is TRBV9 and J usage is TRBJ2-2; the match to TRBD2 covers 7 bases. V lost 4 bases and J lost 2; bases outside the gene matches: 8. Germline V gene sequence: CDR1 SGDLS, CDR2 YYNGEE. The CDR3 is 16 residues long. As DNA, the CDR3 is TGTGCCAGCAGCAGGTCTGGGAGGGGCAACACCGGGGAGCTGTTTTTT. Its translation is CASSRSGRGNTGELFF.

V and J are TRBV12-3 or TRBV12-4 and TRBJ2-1; D gene unclear. The V and J ends lost 5 bases and 5 bases respectively, with 7 bases between them. The CDR3 loop spans 12 amino acids. The CDR3 protein is CASSPVHNEQFF. The CDR3, as DNA: TGTGCCAGCAGTCCCGTTCACAATGAGCAGTTCTTC.

V gene TRBV5-4 combines with J gene TRBJ1-4; TRBD1 agrees at 9 bases. Germline CDR1 reads SGHNT; CDR2 reads YYREEE (reference sequence). There are 12 residues in the CDR3. V was clipped by 0 bases and J by 14 bases; unmatched bases: 2. The CDR3 bases are TGTGCCAGCAGCTTGGACAGGGGGCTGCTGTTTTTT. Translation: CASSLDRGLLFF.

V is TRBV18 and J is TRBJ1-2; 10 nucleotides match TRBD1. The V gene end was trimmed by 2 bases and the J gene end by 7 bases; junction bases not matched to a gene: 4. Germline CDR1 reads KGHSH; CDR2 reads LQKENI. The CDR3 loop spans 14 amino acids. In nucleotides, the CDR3 is TGTGCCAGCTCACCAGGGACAGGGGTCGTTGGCTACACCTTC. It codes for CASSPGTGVVGYTF.

J is TRBJ1-2 and V is TRBV11-2; TRBD1 is a possible D gene (6 bases). Looked up from germline, CDR1 is SGHAT and CDR2 is FQNNGV. The CDR3 consists of 15 residues. The V gene lost 6 bases and the J gene lost 0 bases, with 14 bases spanning the gap. CDR3 in DNA: TGTGCCAGCAGACTCGACAGGTTAGCTAACTATGGCTACACCTTC. Translated, it gives CASRLDRLANYGYTF.

The V call is TRBV2, the J call TRBJ2-5; tentative D call: TRBD2 (6 bases). V was clipped by 2 bases and J by 5 bases, with 18 bases between them. CDR1 and CDR2 (germline): SNHLY, FYNNEI. The length of the CDR3 is 16 residues. CDR3 coding DNA: TGTGCCAGCAGTGAACCGGGAGATAGCCGCTGGGAGACCCAGTACTTC. Protein sequence: CASSEPGDSRWETQYF.

The CDR3 DNA sequence: TGTGCCATCAGTGCAGGGGCGGTGAACTATGGCTACACCTTC. This translates into CAISAGAVNYGYTF. The chain joins TRBV10-3 to TRBJ1-2, with TRBD1 as a possible D gene (6 bases). The CDR3 loop spans 14 amino acids. V was cut by 4 bases and J by 2 bases, with 11 bases left in between. The germline CDR1 and CDR2 sequences are ENHRY and SYGVKD.

The V and J genes are TRBV9 and TRBJ2-7; D unclear. CDR3 size: 15 residues. V gave up 2 bases and J gave up 5 bases, with 17 bases separating them. The V gene's germline CDR1 is SGDLS and CDR2 YYNGEE. The CDR3 bases are TGTGCCAGCAGCGTCGCGGTGGCGCAGATCAACGAGCAGTACTTC. Translating gives CASSVAVAQINEQYF.

V and J are TRBV4-2 and TRBJ2-5; 8 nucleotides agree with TRBD1. Germline assignment: CDR1 LGHNA and CDR2 YNFKEQ. J gave up 4 bases and V 3 bases, and 13 bases lay outside the gene matches. CDR3 length equals 17 residues. As DNA, the CDR3 is TGTGCCAGCAGCCAGTTATCGGCGGACAGGGATGGAGAGACCCAGTACTTC. Its protein product is CASSQLSADRDGETQYF.

The chain links TRBV12-3 or TRBV12-4 to TRBJ2-2, with D hard to call. The CDR3 runs 11 residues. The germline V and J ends were trimmed by 4 bases and 9 bases, with 6 bases remaining between them. The CDR3 spells CASSSFRELFF. The CDR3 region has the DNA TGTGCCAGCAGTTCCTTCCGGGAGCTGTTTTTT.

CDR3 sequence: CAISLDLGNTEAFF. DNA for the CDR3: TGTGCCATCAGCCTAGATTTAGGGAACACTGAAGCTTTCTTT. This sequence joins TRBV10-3 and TRBJ1-1; D gene uncertain. Germline CDR1 and CDR2: ENHRY and SYGVKD. This CDR3 spans 14 amino acids. Between the trimmed V and J ends, which lost 6 bases and 1 base, there was a span of 12 bases.

The rearrangement uses TRBV3-1 (or the pseudogene TRBV3-2) and TRBJ1-6; 9 bases align to TRBD1. The ends lost 2 bases at V and 9 bases at J; junction bases unmatched: 5. This CDR3 is built from 15 residues. Germline V gene data show CDR1 as LGHDT and CDR2 as YNNKEL (reference sequence). The CDR3 loop is CASSQPGQGRSPLHF. The CDR3, as DNA: TGTGCCAGCAGCCAACCGGGACAGGGACGTTCACCCCTCCACTTT.

The genes are TRBV5-5 and TRBJ1-4, with no clear D. V was clipped by 5 bases and J by 0 bases, with 11 bases between them. The CDR3 sequence is 15 residues long. Per germline, CDR1 SGHKS and CDR2 YYEKEE (reference sequence). CDR3 bases: TGTGCCAGCAGATTTGGGAGAGCAACTAATGAAAAACTGTTTTTT. Encoded protein: CASRFGRATNEKLFF.

The chain employs TRBV10-3 and TRBJ1-1, with 11 bases that match TRBD1. CDR1 is ENHRY, CDR2 SYGVKD, per germline. Trimming at V came to 10 bases and at J to 4 bases, leaving 11 bases not matched to a gene. The CDR3 sequence is 15 residues long. In DNA, the CDR3 is TGTGCCACCGTAGACCCGGGGACAGGGGGCACTGAAGCTTTCTTT. This sequence encodes CATVDPGTGGTEAFF.

This clone showed up just once. The CDR3 region is CASSTSPTGGQHF. The CDR3 nucleotides read TGTGCCAGCAGCACCAGTCCCACAGGGGGCCAGCATTTT. V gene TRBV2 combines with J gene TRBJ1-5; 8 bases are shared with TRBD1. The CDR3 runs to 13 residues. The germline gives CDR1 SNHLY, CDR2 FYNNEI. The V segment lost 6 bases and the J segment 12 bases; nucleotides outside the gene matches: 10.

The J gene is TRBJ1-1, the V gene TRBV7-3; D may be TRBD1 (5 bases). The CDR3 contains 14 residues. The V end lost 5 bases, the J end lost 5 bases, and 15 bases lay between the germline ends. CDR1 is SGHTA and CDR2 is FQGTGA in the germline V gene. In nucleotides, the CDR3 is TGTGCCAGCAGCCCCGGCTCCGGGGGGACTGAAGCTTTCTTT. Residues: CASSPGSGGTEAFF.

This chain connects TRBV2 to TRBJ1-1; D call uncertain. V was trimmed by 7 bases and J by 4 bases, leaving 16 bases between them. Germline V CDR1 and CDR2: SNHLY, FYNNEI. The CDR3 sequence is 14 residues long. The CDR3 is CASTLGPVRTEAFF. In DNA form, the CDR3 reads TGTGCCAGCACCCTAGGCCCCGTTCGCACTGAAGCTTTCTTT.

J is TRBJ2-1 and V is TRBV5-1; 7 nucleotides agree with TRBD2. V lost 4 bases to trimming and J lost 0 bases; unmatched junction nucleotides: 7. Germline lookup yields CDR1 SGHRS and CDR2 YFSETQ. The CDR3 runs 16 residues. The CDR3 nucleotides read TGCGCCAGCAGCCGGACCTCGGGGGGCTCCTACAATGAGCAGTTCTTC. It specifies CASSRTSGGSYNEQFF.

V is TRBV6-5 and J is TRBJ1-1, with 7 nucleotides matching TRBD1. CDR1 and CDR2 (germline): MNHEY, SVGAGI. J lost 3 bases, V lost 6 bases, and 1 base had no gene match. This CDR3 is built from 12 residues. In nucleotides, the CDR3 is TGTGCCAGCAGCAGGGGGTACACTGAAGCTTTCTTT. This sequence encodes CASSRGYTEAFF.

This chain connects TRBV4-1 to TRBJ2-1; no reliable D call. Germline V gene sequence: CDR1 MGHRA, CDR2 YSYEKL. Between the trimmed V and J ends, which lost 4 bases and 6 bases, there was a span of 25 bases. The CDR3 is 18 residues long. The CDR3 DNA reads TGCGCCAGCAGCCGCACCATGTCAGCCTTAGCTGAATCCAATGAGCAGTTCTTC. Amino acids: CASSRTMSALAESNEQFF.

This clone was seen once. The gene calls are TRBV5-1 and TRBJ2-1, with 11 bases that match TRBD2. The CDR3 contains 14 residues. The V gene's germline CDR1 is SGHRS and CDR2 YFSETQ. V shed 4 bases and J 7 bases; nucleotides not matched to a gene: 4. CDR3 in DNA: TGCGCCAGCAGCCTCGGGACTAGCGGTAATGAGCAGTTCTTC. Its translation is CASSLGTSGNEQFF.

This clone has only a few counts. The chain links TRBV24-1 to TRBJ1-5, with a possible D match to TRBD1 (5 bases). The V end lost 5 bases, the J end lost 7 bases, and 11 bases lay between the germline ends. This CDR3 spans 13 amino acids. Germline values: CDR1 KGHDR, CDR2 SFDVKD. The DNA of the CDR3 is TGTGCCACCAGTGGCAGGGATGGCCAGCCCCAGCATTTT. Translating gives CATSGRDGQPQHF.

This clone is a singleton in its sample. The CDR3 region has the DNA TGTGCCAGCAGCCCGGGACTCAACACTGAAGCTTTCTTT. As protein: CASSPGLNTEAFF. The chain uses TRBV3-1 (or the pseudogene TRBV3-2) and TRBJ1-1, with D possibly being TRBD1 (5 bases). V dropped 4 bases and J dropped 2 bases, with 8 bases sitting between them. CDR1 and CDR2 from the germline V gene are LGHDT and YNNKEL (reference sequence). CDR3 size: 13 residues.

This chain joins TRBV19 and TRBJ1-2; 7 bases are shared with TRBD1. From germline, CDR1 is LNHDA and CDR2 SQIVND (reference sequence). Trimming took 0 bases from V and 3 from J; bases not matched to a gene: 4. The CDR3 is 15 amino acids. CDR3 residues: CASSIEGQPDYGYTF. In DNA form, the CDR3 reads TGTGCCAGTAGTATAGAGGGACAGCCAGACTATGGCTACACCTTC.